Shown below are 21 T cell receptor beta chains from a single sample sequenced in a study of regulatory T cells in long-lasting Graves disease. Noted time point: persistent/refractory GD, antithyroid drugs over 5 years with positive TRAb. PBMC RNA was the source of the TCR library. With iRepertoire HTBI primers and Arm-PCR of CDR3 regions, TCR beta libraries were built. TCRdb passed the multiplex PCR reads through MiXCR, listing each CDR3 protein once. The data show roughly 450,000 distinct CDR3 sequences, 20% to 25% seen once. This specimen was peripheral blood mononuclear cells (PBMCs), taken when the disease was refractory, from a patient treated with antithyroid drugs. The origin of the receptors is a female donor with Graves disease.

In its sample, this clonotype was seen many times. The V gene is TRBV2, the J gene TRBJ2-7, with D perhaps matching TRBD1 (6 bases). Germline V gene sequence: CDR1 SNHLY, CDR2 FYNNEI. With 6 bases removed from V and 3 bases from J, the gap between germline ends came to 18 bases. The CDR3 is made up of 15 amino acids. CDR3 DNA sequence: TGTGCCAGCAGGATTGCGGACAAGGGGGACTACGAGCAGTACTTC. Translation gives CASRIADKGDYEQYF.

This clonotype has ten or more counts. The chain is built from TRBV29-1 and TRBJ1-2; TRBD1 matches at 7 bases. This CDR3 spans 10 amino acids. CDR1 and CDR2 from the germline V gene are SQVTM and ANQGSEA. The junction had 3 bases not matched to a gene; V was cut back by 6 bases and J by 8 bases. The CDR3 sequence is CSVDREGYTF. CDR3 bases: TGCAGCGTAGACAGGGAAGGCTACACCTTC.

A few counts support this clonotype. The CDR3 DNA reads as TGCGCCAGCAGCTCCCGTTTCGGAACGAACACCGGGGAGCTGTTTTTT. It specifies CASSSRFGTNTGELFF. The chain uses TRBV5-1 and TRBJ2-2; D remains ambiguous. The V end lost 3 bases, the J end lost 0 bases, and 12 bases lay between the germline ends. Germline V gives CDR1 SGHRS, CDR2 YFSETQ. This CDR3 has 16 residues.

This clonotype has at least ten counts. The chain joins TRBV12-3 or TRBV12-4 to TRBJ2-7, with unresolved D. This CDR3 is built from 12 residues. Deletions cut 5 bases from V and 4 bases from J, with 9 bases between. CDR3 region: CASSLMSYEQYF. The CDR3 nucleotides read TGTGCCAGCAGTCTCATGTCTTACGAGCAGTACTTC.

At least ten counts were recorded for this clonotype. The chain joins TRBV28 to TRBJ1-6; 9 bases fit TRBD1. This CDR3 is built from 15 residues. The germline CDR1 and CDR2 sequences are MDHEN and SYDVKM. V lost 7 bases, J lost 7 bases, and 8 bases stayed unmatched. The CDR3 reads CASNPLDRGNSPLHF. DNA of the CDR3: TGTGCCAGCAACCCACTGGACAGGGGAAATTCACCCCTCCACTTT.

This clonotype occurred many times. In nucleotides, the CDR3 is TGTGCCAGCAGAACCAACAGGGGCGAGCAGTACTTC. Its protein is CASRTNRGEQYF. The rearrangement links TRBV12-3 or TRBV12-4 to TRBJ2-7, with 7 bases matching TRBD1. Trimming removed 6 bases from V and 6 bases from J; junction bases left unmatched: 5. The CDR3 runs 12 residues.

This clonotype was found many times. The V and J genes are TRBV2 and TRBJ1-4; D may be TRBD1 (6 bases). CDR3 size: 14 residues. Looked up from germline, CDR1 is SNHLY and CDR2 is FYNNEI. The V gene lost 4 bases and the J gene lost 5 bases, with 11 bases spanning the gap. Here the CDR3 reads CASSARQGNEKLFF. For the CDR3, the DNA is TGTGCCAGCAGTGCCCGTCAGGGGAATGAAAAACTGTTTTTT. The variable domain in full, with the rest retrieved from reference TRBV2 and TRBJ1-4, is EPEVTQTPSHQVTQMGQEVILRCVPISNHLYFYWYRQILGQKVEFLVSFYNNEISEKSEIFDDQFSVERPDGSNFTLKIRSTKLEDSAMYFCASSARQGNEKLFFGSGTQLSVL.

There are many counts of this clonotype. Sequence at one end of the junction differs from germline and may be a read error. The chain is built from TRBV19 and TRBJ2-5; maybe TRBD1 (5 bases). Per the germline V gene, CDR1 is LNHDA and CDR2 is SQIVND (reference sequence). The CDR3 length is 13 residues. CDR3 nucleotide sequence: TGTGCCAGCAGTATCAGGGTTCAAGAGACCCAGTACTTC. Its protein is CASSIRVQETQYF.

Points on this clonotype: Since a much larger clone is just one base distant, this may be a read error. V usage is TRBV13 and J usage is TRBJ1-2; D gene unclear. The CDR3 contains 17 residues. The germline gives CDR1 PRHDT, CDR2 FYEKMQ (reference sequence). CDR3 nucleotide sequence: TGTGCCAGCAGCACGCCCCATTCAGCCGGTACTAACTATGACTACACCTTC. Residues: CASSTPHSAGTNYDYTF.

In DNA form, the CDR3 reads TGTGCCAGCAGTTTAAGGGGATGGGATCAGCCCCAGCATTTT. It codes for CASSLRGWDQPQHF. The J gene is TRBJ1-5, the V gene TRBV27, with D perhaps TRBD1 (5 bases). Germline V gene data show CDR1 as MNHEY and CDR2 as SMNVEV (reference sequence). The CDR3 sequence is 14 residues long. Trimming left V 2 bases short and J 5 bases short, with 10 bases between.

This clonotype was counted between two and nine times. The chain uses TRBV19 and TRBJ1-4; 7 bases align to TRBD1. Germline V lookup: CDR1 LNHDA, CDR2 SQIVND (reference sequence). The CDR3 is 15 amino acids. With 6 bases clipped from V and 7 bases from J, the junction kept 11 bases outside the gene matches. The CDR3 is CASSNNRGGGEKLFF. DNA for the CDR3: TGTGCCAGTAGCAATAACAGGGGAGGTGGTGAAAAACTGTTTTTT. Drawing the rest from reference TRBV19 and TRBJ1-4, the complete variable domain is DGGITQSPKYLFRKEGQNVTLSCEQNLNHDAMYWYRQDPGQGLRLIYYSQIVNDFQKGDIAEGYSVSREKKESFPLTVTSAQKNPTAFYLCASSNNRGGGEKLFFGSGTQLSVL.

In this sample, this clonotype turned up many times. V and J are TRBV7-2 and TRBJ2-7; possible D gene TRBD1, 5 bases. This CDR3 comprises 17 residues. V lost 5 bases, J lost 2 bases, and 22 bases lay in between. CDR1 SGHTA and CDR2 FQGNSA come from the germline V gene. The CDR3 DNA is TGTGCCAGCAGCACTCCGTCCGGTTGGGCGGACACCTACGAGCAGTACTTC. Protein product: CASSTPSGWADTYEQYF.

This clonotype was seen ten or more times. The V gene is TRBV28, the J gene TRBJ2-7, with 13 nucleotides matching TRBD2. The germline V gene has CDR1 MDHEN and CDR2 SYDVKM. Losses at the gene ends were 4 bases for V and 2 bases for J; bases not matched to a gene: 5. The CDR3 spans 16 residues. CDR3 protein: CASSSHGLAGAYEQYF. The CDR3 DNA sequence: TGTGCCAGCAGTTCACACGGACTAGCGGGAGCCTACGAGCAGTACTTC.

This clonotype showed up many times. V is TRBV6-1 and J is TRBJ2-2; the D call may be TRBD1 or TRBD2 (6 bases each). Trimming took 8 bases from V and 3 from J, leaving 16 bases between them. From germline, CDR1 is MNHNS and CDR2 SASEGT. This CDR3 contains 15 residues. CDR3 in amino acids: CASGRQEGDTGELFF. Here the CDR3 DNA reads TGTGCCAGCGGAAGGCAGGAGGGGGACACCGGGGAGCTGTTTTTT.

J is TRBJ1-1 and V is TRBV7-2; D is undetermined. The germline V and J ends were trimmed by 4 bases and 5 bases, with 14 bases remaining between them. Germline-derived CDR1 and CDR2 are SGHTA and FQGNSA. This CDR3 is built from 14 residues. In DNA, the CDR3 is TGTGCCAGCAGCTCGCCTATGGTGGGGACTGAAGCTTTCTTT. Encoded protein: CASSSPMVGTEAFF.

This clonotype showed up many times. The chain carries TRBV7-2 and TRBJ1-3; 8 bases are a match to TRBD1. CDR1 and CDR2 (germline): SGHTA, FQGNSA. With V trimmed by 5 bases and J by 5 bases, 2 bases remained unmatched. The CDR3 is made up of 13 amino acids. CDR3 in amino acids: CASSRDRRNTIYF. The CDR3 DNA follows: TGTGCCAGCAGCAGGGACAGGCGAAACACCATATATTTT.

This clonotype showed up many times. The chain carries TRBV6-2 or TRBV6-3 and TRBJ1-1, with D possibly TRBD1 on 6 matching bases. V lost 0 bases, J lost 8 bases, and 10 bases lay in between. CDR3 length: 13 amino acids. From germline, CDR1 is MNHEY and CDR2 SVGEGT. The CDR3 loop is CASSYSKGGEAFF. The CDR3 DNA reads TGTGCCAGCAGTTACTCGAAGGGGGGGGAAGCTTTCTTT.

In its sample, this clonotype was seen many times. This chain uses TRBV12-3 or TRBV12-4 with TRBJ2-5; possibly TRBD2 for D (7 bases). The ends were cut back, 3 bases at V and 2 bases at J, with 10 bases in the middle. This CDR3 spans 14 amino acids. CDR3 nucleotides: TGTGCCAGCAGTTTCAGGGGAGGGCAAGAGACCCAGTACTTC. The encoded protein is CASSFRGGQETQYF.

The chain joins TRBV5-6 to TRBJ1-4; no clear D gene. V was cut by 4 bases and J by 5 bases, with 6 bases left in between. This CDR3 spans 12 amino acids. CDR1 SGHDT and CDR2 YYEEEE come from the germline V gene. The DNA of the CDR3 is TGTGCCAGCAGCAGTAACAATGAAAAACTGTTTTTT. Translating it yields CASSSNNEKLFF.

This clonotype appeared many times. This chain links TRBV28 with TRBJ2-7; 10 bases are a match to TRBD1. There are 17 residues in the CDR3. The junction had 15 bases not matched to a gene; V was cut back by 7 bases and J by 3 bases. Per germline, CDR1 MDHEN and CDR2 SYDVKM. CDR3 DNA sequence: TGTGCCAGCACTAGGACAGGGGGTGTAGCTGGCAGCTACGAGCAGTACTTC. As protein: CASTRTGGVAGSYEQYF.

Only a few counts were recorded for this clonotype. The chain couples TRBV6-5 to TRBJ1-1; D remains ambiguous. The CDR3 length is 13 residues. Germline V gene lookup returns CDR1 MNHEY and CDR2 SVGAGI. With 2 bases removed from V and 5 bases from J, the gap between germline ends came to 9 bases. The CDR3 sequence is CASSYEAATEAFF. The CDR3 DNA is TGTGCCAGCAGTTACGAAGCAGCTACTGAAGCTTTCTTT.